The rows below give T cell receptor beta chains drawn from one sample of a study of T cells expressing NK-cell markers. Each CDR3 protein gets one entry in TCRdb, which reprocessed the 5' RACE reads and gives no DNA. The table lists around 550,000 distinct CDR3 sequences. The sequenced sample consisted of blood T cells: a sorted CD56 or NKG2C T cell subset, CD4+ or CD8+ T cells, or bulk PBMC T cells (not recorded which). These receptors were obtained from a man between 18 and 35 years old in good health. Both conserved end residues are part of each CDR3.

>TRBJ1-1|TRBV11-1
CASSASRPRDRGGADTEAFF
>TRBJ1-2|TRBV15
CATSKDSLGYGYTF
>TRBJ2-1|TRBV15
CATSRGVGQSSYNEQFF
>TRBJ1-2|TRBV20-1
CSARTATARHTF
>TRBJ2-2|TRBV5-1
CASSFTTQGSGELFF
>TRBJ2-7|TRBV4-2
CASSGTSGNEQYF
>TRBJ2-4|TRBV29-1
CSVVGRTGLAGGPQNIQYF
>TRBJ2-1|TRBV7-2
CASSPPGSNEQFF
>TRBJ1-6|TRBV29-1
CSVVDKYNSPLHF
>TRBJ1-6|TRBV3-1
CASSQDRSNSPLHF
>TRBJ1-6|TRBV12-3/TRBV12-4
CASSFTRGSPLHF
>TRBJ2-5|TRBV3-1
CASSQANEGETQYF
>TRBJ2-2|TRBV5-1
CASRRGSSGRLSEGTGELFF
>TRBJ2-7|TRBV20-1
CSVPLAGVKNEQYF
>TRBJ2-2|TRBV12-3/TRBV12-4
CASSSTWTGELFF
>TRBJ2-7|TRBV5-1
CASSLGEAFGEQYF
>TRBJ2-1|TRBV20-1
CSAKSGLLNNEQFF
>TRBJ2-3|TRBV30
CALEVGNTQYF
>TRBJ2-5|TRBV14
CASSQVISRYQETQYF
>TRBJ1-3|TRBV5-1
CASSLATGPGNTIYF
>TRBJ2-1|TRBV12-3/TRBV12-4
CASSLPRAGGGYEQFF
>TRBJ2-1|TRBV12-3/TRBV12-4
CASSLLLAGRTYNEQFF
>TRBJ1-2|TRBV6-2/TRBV6-3
CASSHRGRDGYTF
>TRBJ2-2|TRBV27
CASSPYRQTGPGELFF
>TRBJ2-1|TRBV19
CASSSGLAGGENEQFF
>TRBJ1-2|TRBV12-3/TRBV12-4
CASTLSTFKGYGYTF
>TRBJ2-1|TRBV20-1
CSARISGSPYNEQFF
>TRBJ2-5|TRBV27
CATKAGGYQETQYF
>TRBJ2-1|TRBV5-4
CASSRITSGSDNEQFF
>TRBJ1-2|TRBV20-1
CSAFYGRSDNYGYTF
>TRBJ2-1|TRBV10-3
CAISEFASGINEQFF
>TRBJ2-5|TRBV12-3/TRBV12-4
CASSSYSGEAQYF
>TRBJ2-5|TRBV10-3
CAISESGDRGYQETQYF
>TRBJ2-1|TRBV10-3
CAISAGLAGVKKNEQFF
>TRBJ2-7|TRBV12-3/TRBV12-4
CASRNTGDLEQYF
>TRBJ2-2|TRBV5-6
CASSKNRGELFF
>TRBJ2-7|TRBV7-2
CASSLVGIIGEQYF
>TRBJ2-2|TRBV12-3/TRBV12-4
CASSPLGVGAGELFF
>TRBJ2-1|TRBV7-9
CASRPDSYNEQFF
>TRBJ2-5|TRBV6-5
CASSYAGPKETQYF
>TRBJ1-5|TRBV10-3
CAMRQGPDQPQHF
>TRBJ2-2|TRBV4-3
CASSPNTKQDHANTGELFF
>TRBJ2-7|TRBV7-6
CASSLGVREIEQYF
>TRBJ1-5|TRBV12-3/TRBV12-4
CASSLQDRTNQPQHF
>TRBJ2-3|TRBV29-1
CSVRGRITDTQYF
>TRBJ2-1|TRBV6-2/TRBV6-3
CASSDWSSSYNEQFF
>TRBJ2-6|TRBV29-1
CSVEAGAGANVLTF
>TRBJ2-3|TRBV7-9
CASTGTGADTQYF
>TRBJ2-1|TRBV7-2
CASDNLAKGEQFF
>TRBJ2-7|TRBV28
CASSGGLAGSYEQYF
>TRBJ2-1|TRBV6-5
CASRNSLVNEQFF
>TRBJ2-3|TRBV20-1
CSARGGGLAGTDTQYF